One TCR beta chain is described in this entry. Antigen specificity is unknown. V was clipped by 9 bases and J by 9 bases, with 20 bases between them. CDR1 KGHDR and CDR2 SFDVKD come from the germline V gene. This CDR3 contains 14 residues. Assay used: immunoSEQ multiplex PCR; TCRdb lists only in-frame clones, some missing. The repertoire holds some 150,000 clones, with 70% to 90% as singletons. These data originate in a study of T cell responses to AZD1222 COVID-19 vaccine. Study observations and caveats: Clonal diversity may have been underestimated, and the donors were mostly white British, with more females than males. Unmutated variant regions are reportedly the target of nearly half of TCRs that are spike-specific. Only five or six AZD1222 recipients tested seropositive at baseline.

Specimen: peripheral blood, collected on day 0 of MenACWY control vaccination. This TCR was sampled from an adult in good health. The gene calls are TRBV24-1 and TRBJ1-5; D is unclear. CDR3 residues: CATSDPGPLAPQHF. The CDR3 DNA is TGTGCCACCTCTGACCCCGGACCTTTGGCGCCCCAGCATTTT.